Listed below are T cell receptor beta chains from one sample, sequenced in a study of blood T cell repertoires in COVID-19. Assay: immunoSEQ multiplex PCR; the TCRdb copy retains only in-frame clones and omits some. The sample carries 220,000 or so clones, 86% recorded once. The sequenced material came from peripheral blood. Every receptor here comes from a woman between 50 and 59 years old with COVID-19, enrolled during active disease. The CDR3 runs from the conserved cysteine through the conserved F or W. Each record gives: CDR3 DNA, CDR3 protein, clone size, D gene, J gene, V gene. A D gene is named only where the DNA matches it firmly. The size field is filled for only some rows; it gives once, few, many or a size class.

TGTGCCAGCAGTCCCGGTTGGAGCACTGAAGCTTTCTTT	CASSPGWSTEAFF	.	.	TRBJ1-1	TRBV3-1/TRBV3-2
TGTGCCAGTAGTATCAGTGGCAGGGGGGCCGGGGAGCTGTTTTTT	CASSISGRGAGELFF	once	.	TRBJ2-2	TRBV19
TGTGCCAGCTCGCTAGCGGGGGGCGGGGGGACAGATACGCAGTATTTT	CASSLAGGGGTDTQYF	.	TRBD2	TRBJ2-3	TRBV2
TGTGCCAGCACCCTTCGACAGGTTCAGCCCCAGCATTTT	CASTLRQVQPQHF	.	.	TRBJ1-5	TRBV28
TGTGCCACCGGCATTGACACAACTAATGAAAAACTGTTTTTT	CATGIDTTNEKLFF	.	.	TRBJ1-4	TRBV10-3
TGCGCCAGCAGCCCAGGACCGACAGGGCTTAACACTGAAGCTTTCTTT	CASSPGPTGLNTEAFF	.	TRBD1	TRBJ1-1	TRBV5-1
TGTGCCACCGGACAGGGTTTCGCAGATACGCAGTATTTT	CATGQGFADTQYF	.	TRBD1	TRBJ2-3	TRBV10-3
TGTGCCAGCAGTTTTAGGGGGAATTCACCCCTCCACTTT	CASSFRGNSPLHF	.	.	TRBJ1-6	TRBV27
TGTGCCAGCAGCCCGGGGACAGTCTTGAACACTGAAGCTTTCTTT	CASSPGTVLNTEAFF	.	TRBD1	TRBJ1-1	TRBV5-4
TGTGCCAGCAGCGTTTCTCTACGCGGGGGGATCACGGAGACCCAGTACTTC	CASSVSLRGGITETQYF	.	TRBD2	TRBJ2-5	TRBV9
TGTGCCAGCAGTTACGGCCAGGGGCGAAGCAATCAGCCCCAGCATTTT	CASSYGQGRSNQPQHF	.	.	TRBJ1-5	TRBV6-5
TGTGCCAGCAGCCGGGACAGCGGGGGGGTGGTAAATGAGCAGTTCTTC	CASSRDSGGVVNEQFF	.	TRBD2	TRBJ2-1	TRBV3-1/TRBV3-2
TGCGCCAGCCGGTATACAGGGGCTCCTTCACCCCTCCACTTT	CASRYTGAPSPLHF	.	TRBD1	TRBJ1-6	TRBV4-1
TGCGCCAGCAGTGAGTCGGACAGGGGACTTCGAGGCTACACCTTC	CASSESDRGLRGYTF	.	TRBD1	TRBJ1-2	TRBV10-1
TGTGCCAGTAACGCCGGGAACACAGATACGCAGTATTTT	CASNAGNTDTQYF	.	.	TRBJ2-3	TRBV19
TGTGCCAGCAACTCCCCTAGCGGGGGGGCCCCAGGTAATGAGCAGTTCTTC	CASNSPSGGAPGNEQFF	once	TRBD2	TRBJ2-1	TRBV3-1/TRBV3-2
TGTGCCAGCAGCGCCAGGGATAATGAGCAGTTCTTC	CASSARDNEQFF	.	.	TRBJ2-1	TRBV5-6
TGTGCCAGCAGTAACAGGGCTAATCAGCCCCAGCATTTT	CASSNRANQPQHF	.	.	TRBJ1-5	TRBV6-5
TGTGCCAGCAGCCAATACGGACAGGCAAACACCGGGGAGCTGTTTTTT	CASSQYGQANTGELFF	.	TRBD1	TRBJ2-2	TRBV3-1/TRBV3-2
TGTGCCTGGAGTGTCCAGGGGAGGGAAGGCTACACCTTC	CAWSVQGREGYTF	many	.	TRBJ1-2	TRBV30
TGTGCCAGCAGTTCAGCTTTGTCTGGGGGAGGGGAAAAACTGTTTTTT	CASSSALSGGGEKLFF	.	.	TRBJ1-4	TRBV28
TGTGCCAGCTCAAGGCAGGGAAGTTTGGCTGGGGCCAACGTCCTGACTTTC	CASSRQGSLAGANVLTF	.	.	TRBJ2-6	TRBV18
TGTGCCAGCAGCCCCCGCAGTCAGGGGCCGGCATACAATGAGCAGTTCTTC	CASSPRSQGPAYNEQFF	.	.	TRBJ2-1	TRBV11-3
TGTGCCAGCACAGAATCGGAGACCCAGTACTTC	CASTESETQYF	.	.	TRBJ2-5	TRBV6-5
TGTGCCAGCTCACTCCTTGGGACAGAGTTTAATTCACCCCTCCACTTT	CASSLLGTEFNSPLHF	once	TRBD1	TRBJ1-6	TRBV18
TGTGCCAGCAGTGAGGAGTTCAATGAAAAACTGTTTTTT	CASSEEFNEKLFF	.	.	TRBJ1-4	TRBV2
TGTGCCAGCAGTAGTCTGGGACAGGGGATGGATACGCAGTATTTT	CASSSLGQGMDTQYF	.	TRBD1	TRBJ2-3	TRBV2
TGTGCCAGCAGTGATGACAGGGCGCACTATGGCTACACCTTC	CASSDDRAHYGYTF	.	TRBD1	TRBJ1-2	TRBV2
TGTGCCAGTTCACAGGGGAGGTATGGCTACACCTTC	CASSQGRYGYTF	.	TRBD1	TRBJ1-2	TRBV2
TGTGCCAGCAGCAACCCAGGGGGCATGAACACTGAAGCTTTCTTT	CASSNPGGMNTEAFF	.	TRBD1	TRBJ1-1	TRBV11-3
TGTGCCAGCGGACAGGGGGCAACTGAAGCTTTCTTT	CASGQGATEAFF	.	TRBD1	TRBJ1-1	TRBV3-1/TRBV3-2
TGTGCCAGTAGTATAGCATGGGGGCGCGACGAGCAGTACTTC	CASSIAWGRDEQYF	.	.	TRBJ2-7	TRBV19
TGTGCCAGCGGGGAGGGACCCAACGAGCAGTACTTC	CASGEGPNEQYF	.	TRBD2	TRBJ2-7	TRBV7-9
TGTGCCAGTAGTATGGGCAGGGGGGATCAGCCCCAGCATTTT	CASSMGRGDQPQHF	.	TRBD1	TRBJ1-5	TRBV19
TGTGCCAGCAGCCAGAGGTCACCAGCGGGGGGGTCAGATACGCAGTATTTT	CASSQRSPAGGSDTQYF	.	TRBD2	TRBJ2-3	TRBV7-2
TGTGCCAGCAGCTTAGGAGGAGTCGACTATGGCTACACCTTC	CASSLGGVDYGYTF	once	.	TRBJ1-2	TRBV7-8
TGTGCCAGCAGTGAAAGACAGCTTCGAGAAAAACTGTTTTTT	CASSERQLREKLFF	.	.	TRBJ1-4	TRBV2
TGCGCCAGCAGCCAAGCGACGGGATCAGATACGCAGTATTTT	CASSQATGSDTQYF	.	.	TRBJ2-3	TRBV4-3
TGTGCCAGCAGCTCCACAGGGGGCCCTGGGAATCAGCCCCAGCATTTT	CASSSTGGPGNQPQHF	.	TRBD1	TRBJ1-5	TRBV7-9
TGTGCCAGCAGTTTCCCATCGCCCAGTACCTTC	CASSFPSPSTF	.	.	TRBJ1-2	TRBV6-2/TRBV6-3
TGTGCCAGCAGCCTTACCGGGACAGGGCGACATGAGCAGTTCTTC	CASSLTGTGRHEQFF	.	TRBD1	TRBJ2-1	TRBV6-5
TGCGCCAGCAGCCCGGCAGGGGGCGCTGGGGCCAACGTCCTGACTTTC	CASSPAGGAGANVLTF	.	TRBD1	TRBJ2-6	TRBV5-1
TGCAGCGTTGAAGACTGGACAGGGGGAGGAAACACCATATATTTT	CSVEDWTGGGNTIYF	.	TRBD1	TRBJ1-3	TRBV29-1
TGTGCCAGCAGCCGAAAAGGGGGCAGGACAGATACGCAGTATTTT	CASSRKGGRTDTQYF	.	TRBD1	TRBJ2-3	TRBV3-1/TRBV3-2
TGTGCCAGCGGCGGCCGCAGCTCTGGAAACACCATATATTTT	CASGGRSSGNTIYF	.	.	TRBJ1-3	TRBV6-5
TGTGCCAGCAGTGAAGGGGGGGGTTCAGGTACGCAGTATTTT	CASSEGGGSGTQYF	few	TRBD2	TRBJ2-3	TRBV6-1
TGCGCCAGCAGCGCGACGACAGGGAGGAATCAGCCCCAGCATTTT	CASSATTGRNQPQHF	.	TRBD1	TRBJ1-5	TRBV5-1